The clone carrying this TCR beta chain was seen more than once but under ten times. No antigen is known for it. This entry belongs to a study of blood T cells in healthy people across ages. Notes on the study in general: Older individuals had lower TCR beta diversity per million T cells (the decline was roughly linear).

With a J-beta primer mix and a sample-barcoded 5' primer, a second PCR ran roughly 6 to 11 cycles. Every cDNA molecule bore a tag from a template-switch adaptor containing 12 random nucleotides. In TCRdb, the 5' RACE reads were re-called with MiXCR into one record per CDR3 protein. The sample comprises roughly 1.5 million distinct CDR3 sequences, approximately 42% of which are singletons, and around 4% rests with the top ten. Each sample yielded at least 5 micrograms of PBMC total RNA. The CDR3 covers 16 residues. The V gene's germline CDR1 is SGHTA and CDR2 FQGTGA. Trimming left V 5 bases short and J 0 bases short, with 15 bases between.

Sequencing was done on a sample of blood. This clonotype was obtained from a woman between 18 and 29 years old in good health. V is TRBV7-3 and J is TRBJ2-3, with D perhaps TRBD1 (6 bases). CDR3 sequence reads: CASSQGWGVSTDTQYF. In nucleotides, the CDR3 is TGTGCCAGCAGCCAGGGGTGGGGTGTAAGCACAGATACGCAGTATTTT.